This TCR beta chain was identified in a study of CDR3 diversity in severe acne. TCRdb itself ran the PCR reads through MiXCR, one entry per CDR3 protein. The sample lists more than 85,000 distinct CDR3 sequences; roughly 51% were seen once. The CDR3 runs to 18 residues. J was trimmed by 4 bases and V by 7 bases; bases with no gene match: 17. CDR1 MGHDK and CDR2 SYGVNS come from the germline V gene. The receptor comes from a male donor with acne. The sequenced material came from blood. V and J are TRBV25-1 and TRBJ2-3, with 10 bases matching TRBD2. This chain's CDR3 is CASTSSFSLAGEADTQYF. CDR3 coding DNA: TGTGCCAGCACCTCCTCGTTCTCCCTAGCGGGAGAGGCAGATACGCAGTATTTT.